The 31 T cell receptor beta chains below were found in one sample sequenced in a study of blood T cell repertoires in COVID-19. Clones were read by immunoSEQ multiplex PCR, and TCRdb kept only the in-frame ones, dropping some. The sample shows roughly 50,000 clones, approximately 88% of them seen only once. The sequenced sample consisted of peripheral blood. These receptors were taken from a human donor in a cohort sampled during active COVID-19.

This sequence joins TRBV9 and TRBJ1-3; a weak D match, TRBD1 (6 bases). Per the germline V gene, CDR1 is SGDLS and CDR2 is YYNGEE. V gave up 3 bases and J gave up 0 bases, with 16 bases separating them. The CDR3 contains 17 residues. CDR3: CASSEDPQGHSGNTIYF. CDR3 coding DNA: TGTGCCAGCAGCGAGGACCCACAGGGACACTCTGGAAACACCATATATTTT. Full variable domain (missing parts from reference TRBV9 and TRBJ1-3): DSGVTQTPKHLITATGQRVTLRCSPRSGDLSVYWYQQSLDQGLQFLIQYYNGEERAKGNILERFSAQQFPDLHSELNLSSLELGDSALYFCASSEDPQGHSGNTIYFGEGSWLTVV.

This chain uses TRBV11-2 with TRBJ1-1, with D tentatively TRBD1 (6 bases). The germline V gene encodes CDR1 SGHAT and CDR2 FQNNGV. The CDR3 spans 15 residues. Trimming took 5 bases from V and 0 from J, leaving 13 bases between them. The CDR3 reads CASSIRAGVNTEAFF. The CDR3 DNA follows: TGTGCCAGCAGCATAAGGGCAGGGGTGAACACTGAAGCTTTCTTT. Using reference TRBV11-2 and TRBJ1-1 for the parts outside the CDR3, the full variable domain is EAGVAQSPRYKIIEKRQSVAFWCNPISGHATLYWYQQILGQGPKLLIQFQNNGVVDDSQLPKDRFSAERLKGVDSTLKIQPAKLEDSAVYLCASSIRAGVNTEAFFGQGTRLTVV.

The chain uses TRBV4-3 and TRBJ2-3; TRBD2 aligns across 13 bases. The CDR3 has 16 residues. Trimming removed 5 bases from V and 5 bases from J; junction bases left unmatched: 7. Germline CDR1 and CDR2: LGHNA and YSLEER. This CDR3 reads CASSNTGTSGKDTQYF. CDR3 coding DNA: TGCGCCAGCAGCAACACCGGGACTAGCGGGAAAGATACGCAGTATTTT.

The rearrangement joins TRBV15 to TRBJ1-1; 8 bases are a match to TRBD1. The CDR3 has 15 amino acids. Germline assignment: CDR1 LNHNV and CDR2 YYDKDF (reference sequence). Germline trimming cut 3 bases from V and 1 base from J; bases unmatched to any gene: 4. The CDR3 coding sequence is TGTGCCACCAGCAGCGACAGGGGACAGAACACTGAAGCTTTCTTT. It encodes CATSSDRGQNTEAFF. The whole variable domain, remainder taken from reference TRBV15 and TRBJ1-1, is DAMVIQNPRYQVTQFGKPVTLSCSQTLNHNVMYWYQQKSSQAPKLLFHYYDKDFNNEADTPDNFQSRRPNTSFCFLDIRSPGLGDTAMYLCATSSDRGQNTEAFFGQGTRLTVV.

This clone appeared once. The V and J genes are TRBV4-1 and TRBJ2-5; 14 bases line up with TRBD2. Germline CDR1 and CDR2: MGHRA and YSYEKL. With 6 bases clipped from V and 3 bases from J, the junction kept 9 bases outside the gene matches. The CDR3 spans 17 residues. For the CDR3, the DNA is TGCGCCAGCAGTCTCGCGCCGGGACTAGCGGGGGAAGAGACCCAGTACTTC. Translating it yields CASSLAPGLAGEETQYF.

The chain couples TRBV28 to TRBJ1-1, with D unresolved. The germline V and J ends were trimmed by 7 bases and 3 bases, with 9 bases remaining between them. The CDR3 length is 12 residues. Looked up from germline, CDR1 is MDHEN and CDR2 is SYDVKM. The CDR3 is CASKGEYTEAFF. CDR3 DNA: TGTGCCAGCAAAGGAGAGTACACTGAAGCTTTCTTT.

The chain has TRBV10-3 and TRBJ1-3; unclear D gene. Germline loops: CDR1 ENHRY, CDR2 SYGVKD. This CDR3 has 13 amino acids. V lost 6 bases, J lost 4 bases, and 10 bases lay in between. CDR3 nucleotide sequence: TGTGCCATCAGCGCCTCGGGGGGAAACACCATATATTTT. Its protein product is CAISASGGNTIYF.

This clone was found once. The chain links TRBV4-3 to TRBJ2-7, with 7 bases aligning to TRBD1. Germline CDR1 reads LGHNA; CDR2 reads YSLEER. The CDR3 has 16 amino acids. V trimming: 5 bases; J trimming: 1 base; junction bases outside the gene matches: 11. The CDR3 DNA reads TGCGCCAGCAGCTCGTGGACAGGACGCGTATCCTACGAGCAGTACTTC. Translation: CASSSWTGRVSYEQYF.

The rearrangement joins TRBV7-3 to TRBJ1-1; D remains ambiguous. The V gene's germline CDR1 is SGHTA and CDR2 FQGTGA. The germline V and J ends were trimmed by 0 bases and 4 bases, with 6 bases remaining between them. The CDR3 is 13 residues long. CDR3 DNA: TGTGCCAGCAGCTTAACTCTGTCCACTGAAGCTTTCTTT. Residues: CASSLTLSTEAFF.

The chain couples TRBV5-6 to TRBJ2-2, with D uncertain. The CDR3 consists of 14 residues. The ends were cut back, 1 base at V and 3 bases at J, with 7 bases in the middle. Per the germline V gene, CDR1 is SGHDT and CDR2 is YYEEEE. The CDR3 region is CASSLYSYTGELFF. CDR3 nucleotide sequence: TGTGCCAGCAGCTTGTACAGTTACACCGGGGAGCTGTTTTTT.

The rearrangement joins TRBV10-3 to TRBJ2-1; 13 bases fit TRBD2. The germline V gene has CDR1 ENHRY and CDR2 SYGVKD. Trimming removed 3 bases from V and 9 bases from J; junction bases left unmatched: 8. The CDR3 loop spans 16 amino acids. CDR3 nucleotide sequence: TGTGCCATCAGTGATACTAGCGGGGGGGCCTATTCTGAGCAGTTCTTC. Amino acids: CAISDTSGGAYSEQFF.

The chain links TRBV12-5 to TRBJ2-4, with 11 bases aligning to TRBD1. Germline CDR1 and CDR2: LGHNT and FRNRAP. The J segment lost 7 bases and the V segment lost 6 bases, leaving 5 bases of the junction unmatched. The CDR3 runs 14 residues. The DNA of the CDR3 is TGTGCTAGTGGCTGGGACAGGGGGTTGAACATTCAGTACTTC. It yields the protein CASGWDRGLNIQYF. Looking up the rest from reference TRBV12-5 and TRBJ2-4 gives the full variable domain: DARVTQTPRHKVTEMGQEVTMRCQPILGHNTVFWYRQTMMQGLELLAYFRNRAPLDDSGMPKDRFSAEMPDATLATLKIQPSEPRDSAVYFCASGWDRGLNIQYFGAGTRLSVL.

This chain joins TRBV2 and TRBJ2-3, with 7 bases lining up with TRBD1. V gave up 6 bases and J gave up 0 bases; unmatched junction bases: 6. This CDR3 is 15 amino acids long. Germline CDR1 is SNHLY and CDR2 is FYNNEI. The CDR3 sequence: CASSRGQSSTDTQYF. CDR3 bases: TGTGCCAGCAGCCGGGGACAGTCTAGCACAGATACGCAGTATTTT.

The chain uses TRBV7-2 and TRBJ1-2; 7 nucleotides line up with TRBD1. Trimming took 3 bases from V and 8 from J; bases not matched to a gene: 18. CDR1 is SGHTA and CDR2 is FQGNSA in the germline V gene. This CDR3 has 17 residues. The CDR3, as DNA: TGTGCCAGCAGCTTCGGACAGGCTGAGGCGTTATTGAGGGGCTACACCTTC. Translating it yields CASSFGQAEALLRGYTF.

The rearrangement links TRBV12-5 to TRBJ2-3; D possibly corresponds to TRBD2 (7 bases). Looked up from germline, CDR1 is LGHNT and CDR2 is FRNRAP. The CDR3 loop spans 20 amino acids. Trimming stripped 3 bases from V and 0 bases from J, with 25 bases between. The DNA for the CDR3 is TGTGCTAGTGGTTTCTCGAGGGGGGGCCTTATAAGCCCAAGCACAGATACGCAGTATTTT. Its protein product is CASGFSRGGLISPSTDTQYF.

The chain couples TRBV29-1 to TRBJ2-4; D is unresolved. V was trimmed by 0 bases and J by 13 bases, leaving 13 bases between them. CDR3 size: 12 residues. Germline V gene lookup returns CDR1 SQVTM and CDR2 ANQGSEA. For the CDR3, the DNA is TGCAGCGTTGAAGATCAGGCCCCTGTCCAGTACTTC. This encodes CSVEDQAPVQYF.

The V and J genes are TRBV27 and TRBJ2-2; 8 bases are a match to TRBD2. Per germline, CDR1 MNHEY and CDR2 SMNVEV (reference sequence). The trim removed 5 bases at V and 4 bases at J, leaving 15 bases unmatched. This CDR3 region has 18 residues. The CDR3 here is CASSLTGLVQVSTGELFF. Here the CDR3 DNA reads TGTGCCAGCAGTCTGACGGGACTAGTTCAGGTCAGCACCGGGGAGCTGTTTTTT.

The chain employs TRBV4-2 and TRBJ2-3, with D possibly TRBD2 on 6 matching bases. The CDR3 loop spans 14 amino acids. Germline V gene lookup returns CDR1 LGHNA and CDR2 YNFKEQ. V lost 4 bases and J 3 bases, leaving 11 bases between the germline ends. CDR3 protein: CASSPGVGTDTQYF. The CDR3 nucleotides read TGTGCCAGCAGCCCGGGGGTAGGGACAGATACGCAGTATTTT.

This chain connects TRBV1 to TRBJ2-3; the table's D call TRBD2 went unverified against the DNA. TRBV1 has pseudogene status. This CDR3 has 20 amino acids. The CDR3 DNA is TGCACCAGCAGCCAAGGTCGGGGGAGGGGGGGCCCCGATTTAAGAGATACGCAGTATTTT. Its translation is CTSSQGRGRGGPDLRDTQYF.

The chain links TRBV27 to TRBJ1-2; D might be TRBD1 (6 bases). CDR3 length equals 16 residues. The V end lost 0 bases, the J end lost 8 bases, and 19 bases lay between the germline ends. Germline V lookup: CDR1 MNHEY, CDR2 SMNVEV (reference sequence). DNA for the CDR3: TGTGCCAGCAGTTTATCGGGGGTGGGGTCAGGGGTCGGCTACACCTTC. Amino acid sequence: CASSLSGVGSGVGYTF.

The genes are TRBV5-1 and TRBJ2-1; 8 bases are a match to TRBD2. With V trimmed by 0 bases and J by 1 base, 12 bases remained unmatched. From germline, CDR1 is SGHRS and CDR2 YFSETQ. The CDR3 is 19 residues long. The CDR3 sequence: CASSLAAYPGGTSYNEQFF. The CDR3 DNA sequence: TGCGCCAGCAGCTTGGCAGCATATCCGGGGGGGACATCCTACAATGAGCAGTTCTTC.

CDR3 nucleotide sequence: TGTGCCATCAGTTACCTCGGACAGGGGGCGCAAGGGGCCAACGTCCTGACTTTC. Residues: CAISYLGQGAQGANVLTF. V and J are TRBV10-3 and TRBJ2-6, with 11 nucleotides matching TRBD1. Per the germline V gene, CDR1 is ENHRY and CDR2 is SYGVKD. Losses at the gene ends were 5 bases for V and 4 bases for J; bases not matched to a gene: 10. There are 18 residues in the CDR3.

The rearrangement joins TRBV7-2 to TRBJ1-3; D not resolved. This CDR3 comprises 18 residues. CDR1 and CDR2 (germline): SGHTA, FQGNSA. The ends were cut back, 1 base at V and 0 bases at J, with 16 bases in the middle. CDR3 region: CASSLVRGFMSSGNTIYF. The DNA for the CDR3 is TGTGCCAGCAGCTTAGTACGCGGGTTCATGAGCTCTGGAAACACCATATATTTT.

This clone was seen only once. The V and J genes are TRBV30 and TRBJ1-2; 11 nucleotides line up with TRBD1. The CDR3 runs to 14 residues. Germline V CDR1 and CDR2: GTSNPN, SVGIG (reference sequence). V lost 3 bases, J lost 7 bases, and 7 bases stayed unmatched. The CDR3 here is CAWRRPGTGGGYTF. CDR3 coding DNA: TGTGCCTGGAGAAGACCCGGGACAGGGGGTGGCTACACCTTC.

V is TRBV13 and J is TRBJ2-3; TRBD2 agrees at 8 bases. The germline V gene encodes CDR1 PRHDT and CDR2 FYEKMQ (reference sequence). This CDR3 region has 18 residues. J lost 3 bases, V lost 0 bases, and 11 bases had no gene match. In DNA form, the CDR3 reads TGTGCCAGCAGCTTAGGGTTTCGGGGGGGGCCGGGTACAGATACGCAGTATTTT. Protein product: CASSLGFRGGPGTDTQYF.

The chain's CDR3 is CASSPRQGQGPEKLFF. CDR3 sequence (DNA): TGTGCCAGCTCACCACGCCAGGGACAGGGTCCGGAAAAACTGTTTTTT. The chain is built from TRBV18 and TRBJ1-4; 9 nucleotides match TRBD1. The ends lost 1 base at V and 8 bases at J; junction bases unmatched: 8. The CDR3 runs 16 residues. Germline V gives CDR1 KGHSH, CDR2 LQKENI.

The V and J genes are TRBV3-1 (or the pseudogene TRBV3-2) and TRBJ2-1, with TRBD1 identical over 9 bases. From germline, CDR1 is LGHDT and CDR2 YNNKEL (reference sequence). After removal of 2 bases from V and 7 bases from J, the junction contained 6 bases not matched to a gene. The CDR3 is made up of 15 amino acids. The CDR3 protein is CASSQNRGLRNEQFF. CDR3 sequence (DNA): TGTGCCAGCAGCCAAAACAGGGGGCTAAGGAATGAGCAGTTCTTC.

The chain recombines TRBV9 with TRBJ2-2, with 7 nucleotides matching TRBD2. The V gene end was trimmed by 4 bases and the J gene end by 2 bases; junction bases not matched to a gene: 11. Germline V CDR1 and CDR2: SGDLS, YYNGEE. The CDR3 consists of 17 residues. The CDR3 DNA reads TGTGCCAGCAGCCGGGGAGGGAGCGGGGTTAACACCGGGGAGCTGTTTTTT. Its translation: CASSRGGSGVNTGELFF.

CDR3 in DNA: TGTGCCAGCAGCTACAGGTTGAACACTGAAGCTTTCTTT. This translates into CASSYRLNTEAFF. The V call is TRBV7-9, the J call TRBJ1-1, with a possible D match to TRBD1 (5 bases). The germline V gene encodes CDR1 SEHNR and CDR2 FQNEAQ (reference sequence). The ends were cut back, 4 bases at V and 0 bases at J, with 6 bases in the middle. The CDR3 contains 13 residues. Looking up the rest from reference TRBV7-9 and TRBJ1-1 gives the full variable domain: DTGVSQNPRHKITKRGQNVTFRCDPISEHNRLYWYRQTLGQGPEFLTYFQNEAQLEKSRLLSDRFSAERPKGSFSTLEIQRTEQGDSAMYLCASSYRLNTEAFFGQGTRLTVV.

The CDR3 region is CASNPAPAGSYNEQFF. CDR3 DNA sequence: TGTGCCAGCAACCCCGCGCCAGCGGGCTCCTACAATGAGCAGTTCTTC. The V and J genes are TRBV7-9 and TRBJ2-1, with D maybe TRBD2 (6 bases). V dropped 7 bases and J dropped 0 bases, with 16 bases sitting between them. Germline CDR1 reads SEHNR; CDR2 reads FQNEAQ (reference sequence). The CDR3 is 16 residues long. The variable domain in full, with the rest retrieved from reference TRBV7-9 and TRBJ2-1, is DTGVSQNPRHKITKRGQNVTFRCDPISEHNRLYWYRQTLGQGPEFLTYFQNEAQLEKSRLLSDRFSAERPKGSFSTLEIQRTEQGDSAMYLCASNPAPAGSYNEQFFGPGTRLTVL.

This clone was counted once. The J gene is TRBJ1-2, the V gene TRBV19; tentative D call: TRBD1 (5 bases). This CDR3 comprises 15 residues. V lost 6 bases to trimming and J lost 0 bases, with 14 bases between them. The germline CDR1 and CDR2 sequences are LNHDA and SQIVND (reference sequence). CDR3 sequence (DNA): TGTGCCAGTAGCTCAGGGAGGTCTGCTAACTATGGCTACACCTTC. It codes for CASSSGRSANYGYTF. Looking up the rest from reference TRBV19 and TRBJ1-2 gives the full variable domain: DGGITQSPKYLFRKEGQNVTLSCEQNLNHDAMYWYRQDPGQGLRLIYYSQIVNDFQKGDIAEGYSVSREKKESFPLTVTSAQKNPTAFYLCASSSGRSANYGYTFGSGTRLTVV.